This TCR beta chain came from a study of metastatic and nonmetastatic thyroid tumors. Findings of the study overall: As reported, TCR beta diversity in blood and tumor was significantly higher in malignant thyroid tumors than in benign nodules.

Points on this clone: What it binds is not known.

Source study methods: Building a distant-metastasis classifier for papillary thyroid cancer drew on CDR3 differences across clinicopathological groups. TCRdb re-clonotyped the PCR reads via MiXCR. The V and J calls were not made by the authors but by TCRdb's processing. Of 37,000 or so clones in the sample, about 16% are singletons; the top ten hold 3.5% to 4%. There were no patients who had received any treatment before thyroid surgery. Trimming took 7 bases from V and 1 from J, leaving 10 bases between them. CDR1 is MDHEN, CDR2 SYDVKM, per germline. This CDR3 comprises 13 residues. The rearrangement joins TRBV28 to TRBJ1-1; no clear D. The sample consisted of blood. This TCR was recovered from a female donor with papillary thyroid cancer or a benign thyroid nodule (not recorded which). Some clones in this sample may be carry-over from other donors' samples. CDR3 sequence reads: CASTTSSNTEAFF. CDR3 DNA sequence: TGTGCCAGCACGACCAGCTCGAACACTGAAGCTTTCTTT.